The next 26 T cell receptor beta chains were all read from a single sample in a study of control samples from healthy donors and cancer patients. The protocol was immunoSEQ multiplex PCR, while the TCRdb copy is restricted to in-frame clones and leaves out a portion. The data contain about 110,000 clones, just under 85% of them singletons. Sequenced sample: blood. The receptors derive from a man younger than 30 in good health.

The genes are TRBV7-9 and TRBJ2-2; weak D call: TRBD2 (5 bases). The CDR3 runs to 16 residues. With 8 bases removed from V and 5 bases from J, the gap between germline ends came to 21 bases. Germline loops: CDR1 SEHNR, CDR2 FQNEAQ (reference sequence). The CDR3, as DNA: TGTGCCAGCCTCCCAGCTTACCGGGAATCGACCGGGGAGCTGTTTTTT. Protein product: CASLPAYRESTGELFF.

The chain uses TRBV28 and TRBJ1-5; 7 bases align to TRBD1. J lost 4 bases, V lost 5 bases, and 14 bases had no gene match. Germline loops: CDR1 MDHEN, CDR2 SYDVKM. The CDR3 is 17 residues long. This CDR3 reads CASSLVEGARRNQPQHF. The CDR3 DNA is TGTGCCAGCAGTCTCGTGGAGGGGGCGAGAAGGAATCAGCCCCAGCATTTT. The full variable domain, with the rest looked up from reference TRBV28 and TRBJ1-5, is DVKVTQSSRYLVKRTGEKVFLECVQDMDHENMFWYRQDPGLGLRLIYFSYDVKMKEKGDIPEGYSVSREKKERFSLILESASTNQTSMYLCASSLVEGARRNQPQHFGDGTRLSIL.

The V call is TRBV16, the J call TRBJ2-1; D is unresolved. Germline CDR1 KGHSY, CDR2 FQNENV. The V and J ends lost 1 base and 3 bases respectively, with 7 bases between them. The CDR3 is made up of 14 amino acids. The DNA for the CDR3 is TGTGCCAGCAGCCAATTCCCAGGCTACAATGAGCAGTTCTTC. Encoded protein: CASSQFPGYNEQFF.

The V and J genes are TRBV11-2 and TRBJ1-1, with TRBD1 as a possible D gene (5 bases). CDR1 and CDR2 from the germline V gene are SGHAT and FQNNGV. Trimming cost V 3 bases and J 7 bases, with 12 bases left between them. The CDR3 contains 13 residues. CDR3 DNA: TGTGCCAGCAGCTTTTCGTTGGGGGGTGAAGCTTTCTTT. Its translation: CASSFSLGGEAFF.

This clone appeared a single time. The rearrangement links TRBV19 to TRBJ1-2; D possibly corresponds to TRBD1 (6 bases). CDR1 and CDR2 (germline): LNHDA, SQIVND (reference sequence). The CDR3 extends over 13 amino acids. The V end was cut by 3 bases, the J end by 8 bases, with 13 bases between. This chain's CDR3 is CASSIQQGGGYTF. The CDR3 DNA is TGTGCCAGTAGTATCCAGCAAGGGGGGGGCTACACCTTC.

This chain uses TRBV6-5 with TRBJ1-1; D remains ambiguous. CDR3 length: 13 amino acids. Trimming cost V 4 bases and J 1 base, with 7 bases left between them. Germline-derived CDR1 and CDR2 are MNHEY and SVGAGI. CDR3: CASSFGPNTEAFF. The CDR3 DNA follows: TGTGCCAGCAGTTTCGGACCGAACACTGAAGCTTTCTTT.

The chain is built from TRBV4-1 and TRBJ2-3; maybe TRBD2 (7 bases). This CDR3 region has 18 residues. Germline CDR1 MGHRA, CDR2 YSYEKL. V lost 0 bases and J 3 bases, leaving 19 bases between the germline ends. The CDR3 loop is CASSQDPGGRGRTDTQYF. The CDR3 region has the DNA TGCGCCAGCAGCCAAGACCCCGGGGGGCGGGGAAGGACAGATACGCAGTATTTT.

This sequence joins TRBV20-1 and TRBJ2-5; 7 nucleotides align to TRBD2. The CDR3 is made up of 11 amino acids. Germline V gene sequence: CDR1 DFQATT, CDR2 SNEGSKA (reference sequence). V lost 7 bases to trimming and J lost 6 bases; unmatched junction nucleotides: 5. Here the CDR3 reads CSVWTRQTQYF. The CDR3 DNA reads TGCAGTGTTTGGACTAGGCAGACCCAGTACTTC.

The chain couples TRBV6-1 to TRBJ1-3; D is unclear. V lost 4 bases, J lost 0 bases, and 4 bases lay in between. Per the germline V gene, CDR1 is MNHNS and CDR2 is SASEGT. The CDR3 totals 13 residues. The chain's CDR3 is CASSVASGNTIYF. CDR3 in DNA: TGTGCCAGCAGTGTAGCCTCTGGAAACACCATATATTTT.

CDR3 DNA: TGTGCCAGCAGTTACTCGATGGAGTCCACTGAAGCTTTCTTT. It specifies CASSYSMESTEAFF. The chain combines TRBV6-6 with TRBJ1-1; D unresolved. There are 14 residues in the CDR3. CDR1 is MNHNY and CDR2 is SVGAGI in the germline V gene (reference sequence). Trimming pared 0 bases from V and 4 bases from J, leaving 9 bases between.

The J gene is TRBJ2-1, the V gene TRBV5-6; D remains ambiguous. Germline V gene sequence: CDR1 SGHDT, CDR2 YYEEEE. The CDR3 extends over 14 amino acids. The V gene lost 2 bases and the J gene lost 5 bases, with 11 bases spanning the gap. The CDR3 DNA follows: TGTGCCAGCAGCTTAGTGGTGGCCCACAATGAGCAGTTCTTC. Amino acids: CASSLVVAHNEQFF.

The chain employs TRBV6-2 or TRBV6-3 and TRBJ1-2; D is undetermined. V dropped 6 bases and J dropped 2 bases, with 4 bases sitting between them. Germline loops: CDR1 MNHEY, CDR2 SVGEGT. The CDR3 runs 11 residues. Here the CDR3 DNA reads TGTGCCAGCAGCGAGAACTATGGCTACACCTTC. This gives the protein CASSENYGYTF.

This clone was picked up a small number of times. The J gene is TRBJ1-1, the V gene TRBV2, with D perhaps matching TRBD1 (5 bases). With 2 bases removed from V and 5 bases from J, the gap between germline ends came to 12 bases. This CDR3 is 14 amino acids long. In germline, CDR1 is SNHLY, CDR2 FYNNEI. This chain's CDR3 is CASSEQGGRTEAFF. The DNA of the CDR3 is TGTGCCAGCAGTGAACAGGGTGGTCGAACTGAAGCTTTCTTT.

This rearrangement joins TRBV27 to TRBJ2-2; D ambiguous. V lost 7 bases and J 7 bases, leaving 13 bases between the germline ends. The CDR3 loop spans 13 amino acids. Germline-derived CDR1 and CDR2 are MNHEY and SMNVEV (reference sequence). For the CDR3, the DNA is TGTGCCAGCAAGATAGGTGGCTACGGGGAGCTGTTTTTT. This codes for CASKIGGYGELFF.

This chain uses TRBV12-5 with TRBJ2-7; D uncertain. V was shortened by 1 base and J by 2 bases, with 12 bases between the two germline ends. The CDR3 contains 15 residues. In germline, CDR1 is LGHNT, CDR2 FRNRAP. CDR3 sequence (DNA): TGTGCTAGTGGTTTGGAATCAGGCCCCGCCTACGAGCAGTACGTC. It is translated as CASGLESGPAYEQYV.

This clone has just a few counts. The chain employs TRBV18 and TRBJ2-6; 10 nucleotides match TRBD1. The CDR3 has 19 amino acids. Germline values: CDR1 KGHSH, CDR2 LQKENI. Trimming at V came to 6 bases and at J to 0 bases, leaving 11 bases not matched to a gene. The CDR3 reads CASSRLTGGRSSGANVLTF. As DNA, the CDR3 is TGTGCCAGCTCCCGCCTGACAGGGGGCCGAAGCTCTGGGGCCAACGTCCTGACTTTC.

The count of this clone is one. Additional DNA sequences in this sample encode the identical CDR3. The chain employs TRBV5-1 and TRBJ1-5, with TRBD1 as a possible D gene (5 bases). This CDR3 has 15 residues. Per the germline V gene, CDR1 is SGHRS and CDR2 is YFSETQ. Trimming pared 1 base from V and 7 bases from J, leaving 15 bases between. CDR3 nucleotides: TGCGCCAGCAGCTTGACCGTGGGGGTGGGGCAGCCCCAGCATTTT. The encoded protein is CASSLTVGVGQPQHF.

This clone was observed a handful of times. The V gene is TRBV10-2, the J gene TRBJ2-2; the D gene is possibly TRBD2 (7 bases). From germline, CDR1 is WSHSY and CDR2 SAAADI. This CDR3 spans 15 amino acids. Trimming shortened V by 2 bases and J by 5 bases, and 12 bases separated the two germline ends. The CDR3 loop reads CASSEMGGGTGELFF. In DNA form, the CDR3 reads TGCGCCAGCAGTGAGATGGGAGGGGGAACCGGGGAGCTGTTTTTT.

The chain links TRBV4-1 to TRBJ1-3; 9 nucleotides agree with TRBD1. The CDR3 extends over 16 amino acids. CDR1 is MGHRA and CDR2 is YSYEKL in the germline V gene. Trimming at V came to 2 bases and at J to 5 bases, leaving 7 bases not matched to a gene. CDR3 loop: CASSQTQGARRNTIYF. The CDR3 DNA follows: TGCGCCAGCAGCCAAACACAGGGGGCGCGTAGAAACACCATATATTTT.

This rearrangement joins TRBV6-5 to TRBJ2-2, with 11 bases aligning to TRBD1. V was pared by 4 bases and J by 3 bases, with 4 bases of the junction left unmatched. Per germline, CDR1 MNHEY and CDR2 SVGAGI. The CDR3 is made up of 16 amino acids. The CDR3 spells CASSSWTGGDTGELFF. The CDR3 nucleotides are TGTGCCAGCAGTTCCTGGACAGGGGGCGACACCGGGGAGCTGTTTTTT.

The chain has TRBV29-1 and TRBJ1-2; the D is unclear. Germline-derived CDR1 and CDR2 are SQVTM and ANQGSEA. V lost 4 bases to trimming and J lost 0 bases, with 12 bases between them. CDR3 length: 14 amino acids. CDR3 loop: CSVVGESTNYGYTF. In nucleotides, the CDR3 is TGCAGCGTTGTGGGCGAGAGTACTAACTATGGCTACACCTTC.

This clone has only a few counts. This sequence joins TRBV5-6 and TRBJ1-1; TRBD1 might be the D (5 bases). Germline-derived CDR1 and CDR2 are SGHDT and YYEEEE. V lost 4 bases and J 6 bases, leaving 16 bases between the germline ends. The CDR3 consists of 14 residues. The chain's CDR3 is CASSLGDFMAEAFF. CDR3 in DNA: TGTGCCAGCAGCCTAGGGGATTTTATGGCTGAAGCTTTCTTT.

This clone is a singleton in its sample. This chain connects TRBV6-5 to TRBJ2-3, with D possibly TRBD1 on 6 matching bases. V was pared by 4 bases and J by 1 base, with 9 bases between. CDR1 and CDR2 from the germline V gene are MNHEY and SVGAGI. The CDR3 has 14 residues. CDR3 amino acids: CASSSGQRTDTQYF. CDR3 DNA: TGTGCCAGCAGTTCAGGACAGCGCACAGATACGCAGTATTTT.

The rearrangement uses TRBV7-2 and TRBJ2-6; weak D call: TRBD1 (5 bases). The length of the CDR3 is 18 residues. Germline V CDR1 and CDR2: SGHTA, FQGNSA. V dropped 4 bases and J dropped 1 base, with 17 bases sitting between them. The CDR3 is CASSSQGTAFSGANVLTF. In nucleotides, the CDR3 is TGTGCCAGCAGCTCGCAGGGAACTGCTTTTTCTGGGGCCAACGTCCTGACTTTC.

Here the CDR3 reads CANNQDRVKGLFF. The CDR3 DNA follows: TGTGCCAACAACCAGGACAGGGTTAAAGGACTGTTTTTT. V is TRBV6-8 and J is TRBJ1-4; TRBD1 agrees at 8 bases. Unmatched junction bases numbered 14, after V lost 10 bases and J lost 13 bases. Germline V gene sequence: CDR1 MNHGY, CDR2 SAAAGT. This CDR3 is built from 13 residues.

This rearrangement joins TRBV27 to TRBJ2-5, with 10 bases lining up with TRBD2. The CDR3 has 17 amino acids. The germline gives CDR1 MNHEY, CDR2 SMNVEV (reference sequence). V trimming: 2 bases; J trimming: 5 bases; junction bases outside the gene matches: 11. CDR3 sequence (DNA): TGTGCCAGCAGTTTAATTCACCCCGGACTAGCGGCCGAGACCCAGTACTTC. Translating it yields CASSLIHPGLAAETQYF.